This entry describes one T cell receptor beta chain. Its matching antigen is unknown. Produced via immunoSEQ multiplex PCR; TCRdb's table is partial and in-frame only. The sample lists approximately 98,000 clones, just over 85% occurring once. The length of the CDR3 is 16 residues. V gave up 0 bases and J gave up 8 bases; unmatched junction bases: 9. Germline values: CDR1 SGHDT, CDR2 YYEEEE. These data belong to a study of T cell responses to AZD1222 COVID-19 vaccine. At the level of the study: Analyses pooled second doses at about 4 or about 12 weeks.

Whole-study results and caveats: White British people made up most donors, females outnumbered males, and clonal diversity was possibly underestimated.

The sequenced sample was peripheral blood, obtained on day 0 of AZD1222 vaccination. The receptor was isolated from an adult in good health. This chain links TRBV5-6 with TRBJ1-3; 9 bases map to TRBD1. The CDR3 loop reads CASSLVDRGRLDTIYF. DNA of the CDR3: TGTGCCAGCAGCTTGGTGGACAGGGGTAGGTTGGACACCATATATTTT.